These 7 T cell receptor beta chains were sequenced from one sample in a study of regulatory T cells in long-lasting Graves disease. This sample's time point: newly diagnosed GD, antithyroid drugs for less than 3 months. There was RNA extracted from PBMCs, and the TCR library was made from it. CDR3-region Arm-PCR and iRepertoire HTBI primers produced the TCR beta libraries. Via MiXCR, TCRdb re-called the multiplex PCR reads, giving one row per CDR3 protein. The sample shows some 460,000 distinct CDR3 sequences, under 20% of them seen only once. The sample also formed part of further work on T cells in Graves' hyperthyroidism and ophthalmopathy.

The sample here was peripheral blood mononuclear cells (PBMCs), taken at new diagnosis, from a patient treated with antithyroid drugs. Source of these receptors: a man aged 40-49 years with Graves disease.

This chain connects TRBV7-3 to TRBJ2-2; the D is unclear. V was trimmed by 2 bases and J by 2 bases, leaving 12 bases between them. Germline lookup yields CDR1 SGHTA and CDR2 FQGTGA. This CDR3 is 16 amino acids long. The CDR3 DNA reads as TGTGCCAGCAGCTTAGCAATCGGTATAAACACCGGGGAGCTGTTTTTT. Its protein is CASSLAIGINTGELFF.

There are many counts of this clonotype. J is TRBJ2-3 and V is TRBV28; no clear D. CDR1 and CDR2 (germline): MDHEN, SYDVKM. The V end lost 1 base, the J end lost 7 bases, and 3 bases lay between the germline ends. The length of the CDR3 is 11 residues. CDR3 in DNA: TGTGCCAGCAGTTTATTAAATACGCAGTATTTT. This gives the protein CASSLLNTQYF. The full variable domain, rest sourced from reference TRBV28 and TRBJ2-3, is DVKVTQSSRYLVKRTGEKVFLECVQDMDHENMFWYRQDPGLGLRLIYFSYDVKMKEKGDIPEGYSVSREKKERFSLILESASTNQTSMYLCASSLLNTQYFGPGTRLTVL.

This clonotype appeared a few times. The chain has TRBV30 and TRBJ2-1; 7 bases align to TRBD1. The CDR3 has 16 amino acids. V shed 0 bases, J shed 1 base, and the junction held 6 bases outside the gene matches. CDR1 and CDR2 (germline): GTSNPN, SVGIG (reference sequence). CDR3 amino acids: CAWSVRGRGSYNEQFF. CDR3 bases: TGTGCCTGGAGTGTACGGGGCAGGGGGTCCTACAATGAGCAGTTCTTC.

This clonotype was seen at least ten times. The chain links TRBV7-2 to TRBJ2-3; possible D gene TRBD2, 6 bases. Per germline, CDR1 SGHTA and CDR2 FQGNSA. V dropped 5 bases and J dropped 2 bases, with 11 bases sitting between them. The CDR3 contains 14 residues. CDR3 in DNA: TGTGCCAGCAGCCTGGGACTTAACACAGATACGCAGTATTTT. Residues: CASSLGLNTDTQYF.

The chain has TRBV28 and TRBJ2-1, with 12 positions matching TRBD2. The CDR3 totals 12 residues. Trimming at V came to 10 bases and at J to 12 bases, leaving 7 bases not matched to a gene. The V gene's germline CDR1 is MDHEN and CDR2 SYDVKM. CDR3 region: CATTLAGGPQFF. CDR3 DNA sequence: TGTGCCACCACCCTAGCGGGAGGGCCGCAGTTCTTC.

This clonotype was counted at least ten times. V and J are TRBV2 and TRBJ2-7; tentative D call: TRBD2 (6 bases). The CDR3 contains 12 residues. The V and J ends lost 7 bases and 2 bases respectively, with 9 bases between them. Germline lookup yields CDR1 SNHLY and CDR2 FYNNEI. The CDR3 region is CASIGEAYEQYF. For the CDR3, the DNA is TGTGCCAGCATAGGGGAGGCCTACGAGCAGTACTTC.

The rearrangement uses TRBV25-1 and TRBJ2-1, with D possibly being TRBD2 (6 bases). Germline V gene sequence: CDR1 MGHDK, CDR2 SYGVNS. Trimming stripped 0 bases from V and 9 bases from J, with 15 bases between. The CDR3 has 15 residues. CDR3 DNA sequence: TGTGCCAGCAGTGAATATAAACCTAGCGAGGGTGAGCAGTTCTTC. The encoded protein is CASSEYKPSEGEQFF.